The rows below give T cell receptor beta chains drawn from one sample of a study of PD-1 blockade in classical Hodgkin lymphoma. Assay: immunoSEQ multiplex PCR; the TCRdb copy retains only in-frame clones and omits some. The table has around 91,000 clones, about nine tenths seen once; the top ten hold around 20%. Sample: peripheral blood mononuclear cells (PBMCs), taken at baseline. The receptors originated from a human donor with classical Hodgkin lymphoma. CDR3s include the opening cysteine and the closing phenylalanine or tryptophan. The D gene is left open where the match is weak. Part of the rows lack a size; the others show once, few, many or a class for expanded clones.

j_call	d_call	clone_size	v_call	cdr3_nt	cdr3_aa
TRBJ2-1	-	-	TRBV10-1	TGCGCCAGCAGTGAGTCGAATGGCGGCCTCGATGAGCAGTTCTTC	CASSESNGGLDEQFF
TRBJ2-5	-	-	TRBV7-9	TGTGCCAGCAGCGAAGGGGGACAGACCCAGTACTTC	CASSEGGQTQYF
TRBJ2-1	-	-	TRBV19	TGTGCCAGTAGCCCGGACTATATCCCAGTCAATGAGCAGTTCTTC	CASSPDYIPVNEQFF
TRBJ2-1	TRBD2	-	TRBV7-6	TGTGCCAGCAGCCCGCGGACTAGCGGGAGGGAGTATGAGCAGTTCTTC	CASSPRTSGREYEQFF
TRBJ1-4	-	-	TRBV28	TGTGCCAGCATGGGAGGGGCCAGTAATGAAAAACTGTTTTTT	CASMGGASNEKLFF
TRBJ2-1	-	-	TRBV11-2	TGTGCCAGCAGCGTAGAAGCGGGTGGGAATGAGCAGTTCTTC	CASSVEAGGNEQFF
TRBJ2-7	TRBD1	-	TRBV27	TGTGCCAGCAGTCCCGGACAGGACTACGAGCAGTACTTC	CASSPGQDYEQYF
TRBJ2-3	TRBD2	-	TRBV9	TGTGCCAGCAGCGTAGCGGGACTAGCGTACACAGATACGCAGTATTTT	CASSVAGLAYTDTQYF
TRBJ1-1	-	-	TRBV6-5	TGTGCCAGCAGTCGAGAGGGCAGGGCGAACACTGAAGCTTTCTTT	CASSREGRANTEAFF
TRBJ2-1	-	-	TRBV7-9	TGTGCCAGCAGCCCATCCGGGACATGGTATGAGCAGTTCTTC	CASSPSGTWYEQFF
TRBJ1-5	TRBD1	-	TRBV19	TGTGCCAGTATCTCAGGGACAGCTAGCAATCAGCCCCAGCATTTT	CASISGTASNQPQHF
TRBJ2-3	TRBD2	-	TRBV28	TGTGCCAGCAGTTTACAATCAGCGGGAGGCGCTACGCAGTATTTT	CASSLQSAGGATQYF
TRBJ2-2	TRBD2	-	TRBV27	TGTGCCAGCGGGGCTAGCGGGAACACCGGGGAGCTGTTTTTT	CASGASGNTGELFF
TRBJ1-2	-	-	TRBV5-4	TGTGCCAGCAGCTTGAGGGGGACACCCACCTTC	CASSLRGTPTF
TRBJ2-7	TRBD2	-	TRBV29-1	TGCAGCGTTGAAAGCGGGGGGACCTACGAGCAGTACTTC	CSVESGGTYEQYF
TRBJ2-2	-	-	TRBV4-3	TGCGCCAGCAGCCAAGAAAGCGGGTGGACCGGGGAGCTGTTTTTT	CASSQESGWTGELFF
TRBJ2-6	TRBD1	-	TRBV27	TGTGCCAGCAGCAGGGACAGGGGTGGGGCCAACGTCCTGACTTTC	CASSRDRGGANVLTF
TRBJ1-1	-	-	TRBV5-1	TGCGCCAGCACTGGCTCGAGGGGGGCTTTCTTT	CASTGSRGAFF
TRBJ2-2	-	-	TRBV19	TGTGCCAGTAAGGAAGACAACGCGAACACCGGGGAGCTGTTTTTT	CASKEDNANTGELFF
TRBJ1-1	-	-	TRBV28	TGTGCCAGCAGTTTCGTGGGTCCCAGGGGTGAAGCTTTCTTT	CASSFVGPRGEAFF
TRBJ2-7	-	-	TRBV14	TGTGCCAGCAGCCGCGGAACGTGGCTAGCTGGTCACGAGCAGTACTTC	CASSRGTWLAGHEQYF
TRBJ2-7	TRBD2	-	TRBV10-2	TGCGCCAGCAGTGTACCTAGCGGGAGGTTCTACGAGCAGTACTTC	CASSVPSGRFYEQYF
TRBJ1-4	TRBD1	-	TRBV5-1	TGCGCCAGCAGCTTCGAGGGGGCTGGTGAAAAACTGTTTTTT	CASSFEGAGEKLFF
TRBJ2-5	-	-	TRBV30	TGTGCCTGGAGTGGCAGACTCCAAGAGACCCAGTACTTC	CAWSGRLQETQYF
TRBJ2-3	-	-	TRBV28	TGTGCCAGCAGCCCTGCATTAAGAACAGATACGCAGTATTTT	CASSPALRTDTQYF
TRBJ2-7	TRBD1	-	TRBV2	TGTGCCAGCAGCCACCACCGGGACAGCATAGATTCCTACGAGCAGTACTTC	CASSHHRDSIDSYEQYF
TRBJ2-1	-	-	TRBV5-1	TGCGCCAGCAGCGAGTGGTCCTACAATGAGCAGTTCTTC	CASSEWSYNEQFF
TRBJ2-7	TRBD1	once	TRBV27	TGTGCCAGCAGTTTTTCGGGACAGGGGGGGACCTACGAGCAGTACTTC	CASSFSGQGGTYEQYF
TRBJ2-2	-	-	TRBV19	TGTGCCAGTAGTATAGCATCCGGGGAGCTGTTTTTT	CASSIASGELFF
TRBJ2-5	-	-	TRBV30	TGTGCCTGGAGTCCCTGGCTGGCGCTATGGGAGACCCAGTACTTC	CAWSPWLALWETQYF
TRBJ1-2	-	-	TRBV28	TGTGCCAGCAGCCATAACACCTTAGCTAACTATGGCTACACCTTC	CASSHNTLANYGYTF
TRBJ2-1	TRBD2	-	TRBV18	TGTGCCAGCTCACCCGGACTAGCGGAGTGGACTGAGCAGTTCTTC	CASSPGLAEWTEQFF
TRBJ1-1	TRBD1	-	TRBV11-2	TGTGCCAGCAGCCCAACAGGGGGCAACACTGAAGCTTTCTTT	CASSPTGGNTEAFF
TRBJ2-5	-	-	TRBV5-1	TGCGCCAGCAGCTTTTTGGGTACTAGAGCCATCCAAGAGACCCAGTACTTC	CASSFLGTRAIQETQYF
TRBJ2-2	TRBD2	-	TRBV19	TGTGCCAGTAGTATACCCCAGCGGGGGACCGGGGAGCTGTTTTTT	CASSIPQRGTGELFF
TRBJ1-1	-	-	TRBV5-1	TGCGCCAGCAGCCTAGTTACCGGGGGGAACACTGAAGCTTTCTTT	CASSLVTGGNTEAFF
TRBJ1-5	-	-	TRBV12-1	TGTGCCAGCGACGACCGGGACAGGGGACCCCCCCGGAGCAATCAGCCCCAGCATTTT	CASDDRDRGPPRSNQPQHF
TRBJ1-1	-	-	TRBV28	TGTGCCAGCAGTTTATTGGGCATGAACACTGAAGCTTTCTTT	CASSLLGMNTEAFF
TRBJ2-2	-	-	TRBV4-1	TGCGCCAGCAGCCACCCTTCAGGGTTAGACACCGGGGAGCTGTTTTTT	CASSHPSGLDTGELFF
TRBJ2-1	TRBD2	once	TRBV7-6	TGTGCCAGCAGCTTTGGGACTAGGGTCTTCAATGAGCAGTTCTTC	CASSFGTRVFNEQFF
TRBJ1-2	TRBD1	few	TRBV18	TGTGCCAGCTCAACAGAGAGACAGGGAAGGTCTGGCTACACCTTC	CASSTERQGRSGYTF
TRBJ1-2	-	-	TRBV9	TGTGCCAGCAGCGTAGTTGGGGGCTACGCTAACTATGGCTACACCTTC	CASSVVGGYANYGYTF
TRBJ1-5	-	once	TRBV6-1	TGTGCCAGCACCCTAACAGGGATAAGCAATCAGCCCCAGCATTTT	CASTLTGISNQPQHF
TRBJ1-5	-	-	TRBV4-3	TGCGCCAGCAGCCAAGATTGGCAGGGGTGGCAGCCCCAGCATTTT	CASSQDWQGWQPQHF
TRBJ1-2	-	-	TRBV27	TGTGCCAGCAGTCCGACCGAGGGAGGGAGGTATGGCTACACCTTC	CASSPTEGGRYGYTF
TRBJ2-2	-	-	TRBV19	TGTGCCAGTAGTATTTCTCGGAACACCGGGGAGCTGTTTTTT	CASSISRNTGELFF
TRBJ1-1	TRBD1	many	TRBV29-1	TGCAGCGCGAGGACAGGGGCGAACACTGAAGCTTTCTTT	CSARTGANTEAFF
TRBJ2-1	TRBD2	-	TRBV6-4	TGTGCCAGCAGCCCGGGACTATCGAGCTCCTACAATGAGCAGTTCTTC	CASSPGLSSSYNEQFF
TRBJ1-2	TRBD1	-	TRBV19	TGTGCCACTTCCAGGGGGTCTTATGGCTACACCTTC	CATSRGSYGYTF
TRBJ1-1	TRBD1	once	TRBV28	TGTGCCAGCAGTTCTAGGACAGGGGGGAGCACTGAAGCTTTCTTT	CASSSRTGGSTEAFF
TRBJ1-6	-	-	TRBV6-1	TGTGCCAGCAGTGAACTCAAAGAACCCCTCCACTTT	CASSELKEPLHF
TRBJ2-2	-	-	TRBV4-2	TGTGCCAGCAGCCAGATGGGAGGGGGAGACACCGGGGAGCTGTTTTTT	CASSQMGGGDTGELFF
TRBJ2-2	TRBD1	-	TRBV11-2	TGTGCCAGCAGCACCCGACAGGGGGGTACCGGGGAGCTGTTTTTT	CASSTRQGGTGELFF
TRBJ2-5	TRBD2	-	TRBV5-4	TGTGCCAGCAGCAATAGCGGGAGACAAGAGACCCAGTACTTC	CASSNSGRQETQYF
TRBJ1-5	TRBD1	once	TRBV18	TGTGCCAGCTCACCGGACAGGGTCCGTCTGAATGATCAGCCCCAGCATTTT	CASSPDRVRLNDQPQHF
TRBJ2-3	-	-	TRBV7-2	TGTGCCAGCAGCTTAGCGTGGGGAGATACGCAGTATTTT	CASSLAWGDTQYF
TRBJ2-7	TRBD2	-	TRBV27	TGTGCCAGCAGTCGAGCTAGCGGGCGGGCGTATGAGCAGTACTTC	CASSRASGRAYEQYF
TRBJ2-7	TRBD2	-	TRBV6-5	TGTGCCAGCAGGGAAAGCGGGAGTAGTTACGAGCAGTACTTC	CASRESGSSYEQYF